This TCR beta chain appears in the sequencing data of a study of blood T cell repertoires in COVID-19. In the study overall: Spain, Italy and the United States supplied samples that represented acute and convalescent COVID-19. In each case, the material was cDNA or gDNA derived from T cells, B-cell-depleted T cells, or PBMCs.

V was clipped by 0 bases and J by 2 bases, with 11 bases between them. This CDR3 spans 16 amino acids. Germline lookup yields CDR1 SGHDN and CDR2 FVKESK. Original handling: Nucleated cell number was recorded as an estimate derived from reference gene primer amplification. This table comes from immunoSEQ multiplex PCR, and its TCRdb copy is limited to in-frame clones, with some not included. Clone size and V and J calls were adopted from that table, with D and trimming inferred from the DNA. The profile shows 150,000 to 200,000 clones, more than 60% of them singletons. Sequenced sample: peripheral blood. The genes are TRBV14 and TRBJ1-3; D call uncertain. The clonotype comes from a man in his 60s with acute or convalescent COVID-19. CDR3 DNA sequence: TGTGCCAGCAGCCAAGAGATGGTCCCTACTGGAAACACCATATATTTT. Its translation is CASSQEMVPTGNTIYF.